This TCR beta chain stems from a study of blood T cell repertoires in COVID-19. Turning to the study itself: T cells, B-cell-depleted T cells, or PBMCs supplied cDNA or gDNA.

Trimming removed 4 bases from V and 4 bases from J; junction bases left unmatched: 5. Germline V CDR1 and CDR2: SGHTA, FQGNSA. The CDR3 extends over 14 amino acids. Source study methods: The assay estimated nucleated cells by amplifying reference gene primers. Assay: immunoSEQ multiplex PCR; the TCRdb copy retains only in-frame clones and omits some. From that table come the V and J calls and clone size; the DNA was used to work out D and trimming. Of around 130,000 clones in the sample, around four fifths were seen once. In terms of age and location, participants ranged from roughly 18 to 90 years and lived in approximately 24 US areas.

The sample taken for sequencing was PBMCs or T cells enriched from blood (not recorded which). The chain carries TRBV7-2 and TRBJ1-2; 8 bases agree with TRBD1. The origin of this receptor is a man aged 25 to 40 who had recovered from COVID-19. CDR3: CASSSRTGTYGYTF. Here the CDR3 DNA reads TGTGCCAGCAGCTCTCGGACAGGGACCTATGGCTACACCTTC. The whole variable domain, remainder taken from reference TRBV7-2 and TRBJ1-2, is GAGVSQSPSNKVTEKGKDVELRCDPISGHTALYWYRQSLGQGLEFLIYFQGNSAPDKSGLPSDRFSAERTGGSVSTLTIQRTQQEDSAVYLCASSSRTGTYGYTFGSGTRLTVV.